The 10 T cell receptor beta chains below come from one sample, sequenced in a study of T-cell reconstitution after alpha-beta-depleted transplantation in children. During its preparation, the TCRbeta library received unique molecular identifiers. From the PCR reads, TCRdb called clonotypes with MiXCR, one entry per CDR3 protein. This sample carries about 640,000 distinct CDR3 sequences, over 15% of them seen once, and the ten largest clones take approximately 1%. The starting material was PBMCs from the stem cell graft donor, obtained from the stem cell graft. The receptor source for this set is a human donor who donated a stem cell graft to a child with acute myeloid leukemia.

The sample holds a few counts of this clonotype. CDR3 protein: CASSPRDRVYTEAFF. As DNA, the CDR3 is TGTGCCAGCAGCCCCCGGGACAGGGTCTACACTGAAGCTTTCTTT. The chain has TRBV7-8 and TRBJ1-1, with TRBD1 matching over 9 bases. The germline V gene has CDR1 SGHVS and CDR2 FQNEAQ. The CDR3 is 15 amino acids. Germline trimming cut 5 bases from V and 3 bases from J; bases unmatched to any gene: 7.

J is TRBJ2-5 and V is TRBV7-2, with 7 positions matching TRBD1. The CDR3 has 13 amino acids. J was trimmed by 5 bases and V by 5 bases; bases with no gene match: 5. Germline CDR1 is SGHTA and CDR2 is FQGNSA. The CDR3 nucleotides read TGTGCCAGCAGCCCAGGACAGGCGGAGACCCAGTACTTC. This encodes CASSPGQAETQYF.

There are a few counts of this clonotype. This rearrangement joins TRBV20-1 to TRBJ2-3; D is undetermined. The V gene's germline CDR1 is DFQATT and CDR2 SNEGSKA (reference sequence). The CDR3 runs to 12 residues. The V gene lost 7 bases and the J gene lost 2 bases, with 10 bases spanning the gap. CDR3 nucleotides: TGCAGTGGGGTATTTAACACAGATACGCAGTATTTT. This translates into CSGVFNTDTQYF.

This clonotype was detected ten times or more. The rearrangement joins TRBV25-1 to TRBJ2-1; D perhaps matches TRBD2 (6 bases). Trimming removed 3 bases from V and 9 bases from J, with 12 bases in between. The CDR3 spans 13 residues. The germline V gene has CDR1 MGHDK and CDR2 SYGVNS. The CDR3 is CASSDPGEGEQFF. The CDR3 coding sequence is TGTGCCAGCAGTGACCCGGGGGAAGGTGAGCAGTTCTTC. The variable domain in full, completed from reference TRBV25-1 and TRBJ2-1, reads EADIYQTPRYLVIGTGKKITLECSQTMGHDKMYWYQQDPGMELHLIHYSYGVNSTEKGDLSSESTVSRIRTEHFPLTLESARPSHTSQYLCASSDPGEGEQFFGPGTRLTVL.

This clonotype appeared many times. The CDR3, as DNA: TGTGCCAGCAGCCGTGTGTCAGGGAACAATCAGCCCCAGCATTTT. It specifies CASSRVSGNNQPQHF. The chain carries TRBV7-2 and TRBJ1-5, with D perhaps matching TRBD1 (5 bases). The CDR3 runs to 15 residues. V lost 5 bases and J lost 3, with 14 bases in between. The germline CDR1 and CDR2 sequences are SGHTA and FQGNSA.

This clonotype was counted only a few times. The chain has TRBV7-2 and TRBJ1-1; a possible D gene is TRBD1 (5 bases). Germline CDR1 is SGHTA and CDR2 is FQGNSA. The CDR3 covers 14 residues. Trimming pared 4 bases from V and 2 bases from J, leaving 11 bases between. The CDR3 DNA reads as TGTGCCAGCAGCTGGGGAGGGGTTAACACTGAAGCTTTCTTT. It specifies CASSWGGVNTEAFF.

This clonotype was detected ten times or more. The CDR3: CSARDISGSSYEQYF. The CDR3, as DNA: TGCAGTGCTAGAGATATAAGCGGAAGCTCCTACGAGCAGTACTTC. V and J are TRBV20-1 and TRBJ2-7; D might be TRBD2 (5 bases). Per germline, CDR1 DFQATT and CDR2 SNEGSKA (reference sequence). The ends were cut back, 0 bases at V and 0 bases at J, with 12 bases in the middle. CDR3 length: 15 amino acids.

In nucleotides, the CDR3 is TGTGCCAGCAGTTCCGGTTTTCTAGCGGGGGACCCGTACCAAGAGACCCAGTACTTC. Amino acid sequence: CASSSGFLAGDPYQETQYF. V gene TRBV12-3 or TRBV12-4 combines with J gene TRBJ2-5, with TRBD2 matching over 10 bases. CDR3 size: 19 residues. The J segment lost 0 bases and the V segment lost 4 bases, leaving 14 bases of the junction unmatched.

The chain combines TRBV7-2 with TRBJ2-3; D tentatively reads TRBD1 or TRBD2 (5 bases each). This CDR3 is 14 amino acids long. V was shortened by 7 bases and J by 0 bases, with 11 bases between the two germline ends. CDR1 and CDR2 from the germline V gene are SGHTA and FQGNSA. Written as DNA, the CDR3 is TGTGCCAGCACCCGGGACGCCAGCACAGATACGCAGTATTTT. Its translation is CASTRDASTDTQYF. Looking up the rest from reference TRBV7-2 and TRBJ2-3 gives the full variable domain: GAGVSQSPSNKVTEKGKDVELRCDPISGHTALYWYRQSLGQGLEFLIYFQGNSAPDKSGLPSDRFSAERTGGSVSTLTIQRTQQEDSAVYLCASTRDASTDTQYFGPGTRLTVL.

This clonotype was seen a handful of times. CDR3 amino acids: CASSLVNSVRTDTQYF. Written as DNA, the CDR3 is TGCGCCAGCAGCTTGGTGAATAGCGTCCGCACAGATACGCAGTATTTT. The chain combines TRBV5-1 with TRBJ2-3; a weak D match, TRBD2 (5 bases). This CDR3 contains 16 residues. Trimming cost V 0 bases and J 1 base, with 12 bases left between them. The germline V gene has CDR1 SGHRS and CDR2 YFSETQ.